Listed below are T cell receptor beta chains from one sample, sequenced in a study of cytomegalovirus exposure and HLA in healthy donors. Data came from immunoSEQ multiplex PCR; TCRdb stores just in-frame clones and leaves some out. The data show some 130,000 clones, less than 85% seen once. The specimen sequenced was PBMCs. The receptors stem from a male donor in good health and CMV-seronegative. Each CDR3 is given with its conserved first and last residue. The D gene is left open where the match is weak. Only some rows state a clone size, as once, few, many or a class for expanded clones.

J gene: TRBJ2-3; clone size: -; D gene: TRBD2; V gene: TRBV30; CDR3 DNA: TGTGCCTGGAGTCCCCGGACTAGGGGAACAGATACGCAGTATTTT; CDR3 protein: CAWSPRTRGTDTQYF
J gene: TRBJ1-6; clone size: -; D gene: -; V gene: TRBV7-8; CDR3 DNA: TGTGCCAGCAGCCCACGGTTCGGTACCCTCCACTTT; CDR3 protein: CASSPRFGTLHF
J gene: TRBJ2-1; clone size: few; D gene: -; V gene: TRBV12-5; CDR3 DNA: TGTGCTAGTGGTTTAGAGGCAGGGACAAAGCAGTTCTTC; CDR3 protein: CASGLEAGTKQFF
J gene: TRBJ1-2; clone size: few; D gene: TRBD1; V gene: TRBV15; CDR3 DNA: TGTGCCACCAGCACCCGGGACAGGGCTAACTATGGCTACACCTTC; CDR3 protein: CATSTRDRANYGYTF
J gene: TRBJ2-1; clone size: -; D gene: -; V gene: TRBV6-4; CDR3 DNA: TGTGCCAGCAGTGACGGTCGGGACAACAATGAGCAGTTCTTC; CDR3 protein: CASSDGRDNNEQFF
J gene: TRBJ1-6; clone size: -; D gene: TRBD1; V gene: TRBV27; CDR3 DNA: TGTGCCAGCAGTCCTGGGACAGCTAATTCACCCCTCCACTTT; CDR3 protein: CASSPGTANSPLHF
J gene: TRBJ1-3; clone size: -; D gene: -; V gene: TRBV7-2; CDR3 DNA: TGTGCCAGCAGCTTAAAGGCAGCGAGCTCTGGAAACACCATATATTTT; CDR3 protein: CASSLKAASSGNTIYF
J gene: TRBJ1-1; clone size: -; D gene: -; V gene: TRBV20-1; CDR3 DNA: TGCAGTGCTAGGGCGAACACTGAAGCTTTCTTT; CDR3 protein: CSARANTEAFF
J gene: TRBJ2-3; clone size: -; D gene: -; V gene: TRBV29-1; CDR3 DNA: TGCAGCGTTGTATCCGGGGAAGATACGCAGTATTTT; CDR3 protein: CSVVSGEDTQYF
J gene: TRBJ1-2; clone size: -; D gene: -; V gene: TRBV11-2; CDR3 DNA: TGTGCCAGCAGCCCAGGACATGTCTATGGCTACGCCTTC; CDR3 protein: CASSPGHVYGYAF
J gene: TRBJ1-2; clone size: -; D gene: TRBD1; V gene: TRBV6-5; CDR3 DNA: TGTGCCAGCACCCGGGACAGGGTATCGGGCTACACCTTC; CDR3 protein: CASTRDRVSGYTF
J gene: TRBJ1-5; clone size: -; D gene: -; V gene: TRBV15; CDR3 DNA: TGTGCCACCAAAAGGGGCTGGGATCAGCCCCAGCATTTT; CDR3 protein: CATKRGWDQPQHF
J gene: TRBJ2-6; clone size: few; D gene: TRBD1; V gene: TRBV2; CDR3 DNA: TGTGCCAGCGGACGGGACAGTGCTGGGGCCAACGGCCTGACTTTC; CDR3 protein: CASGRDSAGANGLTF
J gene: TRBJ1-5; clone size: -; D gene: TRBD1; V gene: TRBV6-5; CDR3 DNA: TGTGCCAGCCAAACCGGGACAGCCTATAATCAGCCCCAGCATTTT; CDR3 protein: CASQTGTAYNQPQHF
J gene: TRBJ2-6; clone size: once; D gene: TRBD1; V gene: TRBV30; CDR3 DNA: TGTGCCTTACACAGGGGCCCATACCGGTCTGGGGCCAACGTCCTGACTTTC; CDR3 protein: CALHRGPYRSGANVLTF
J gene: TRBJ1-1; clone size: -; D gene: -; V gene: TRBV30; CDR3 DNA: TGTGCCTGGAGCAGGGGCGACACTGAAGCTTTCTTT; CDR3 protein: CAWSRGDTEAFF
J gene: TRBJ1-2; clone size: -; D gene: TRBD1; V gene: TRBV25-1; CDR3 DNA: TGTGCCAGCAGTCCGGGACAGGGTCACTATGGCTACACCTTC; CDR3 protein: CASSPGQGHYGYTF
J gene: TRBJ2-3; clone size: once; D gene: TRBD1; V gene: TRBV5-1; CDR3 DNA: TGCGCCAGCAGACGGACAGGGGGTGAAACAGATACGCAGTATTTT; CDR3 protein: CASRRTGGETDTQYF
J gene: TRBJ1-3; clone size: -; D gene: -; V gene: TRBV15; CDR3 DNA: TGTGCCACCAGCAGAGAACTCGGGTATCGGGGAAACACCATATATTTT; CDR3 protein: CATSRELGYRGNTIYF
J gene: TRBJ2-7; clone size: -; D gene: -; V gene: TRBV28; CDR3 DNA: TGTGCCAGCAGCCTTACCACTGACGAGCAGTACTTC; CDR3 protein: CASSLTTDEQYF
J gene: TRBJ2-5; clone size: -; D gene: TRBD2; V gene: TRBV27; CDR3 DNA: TGTGCCAGCAGTCTTGGACTAGCTTCACGGGAGCAGTACTTC; CDR3 protein: CASSLGLASREQYF
J gene: TRBJ1-1; clone size: -; D gene: -; V gene: TRBV30; CDR3 DNA: TGTGCCTGGACCGGACAGTCGAACACTGAAGCTTTCTTT; CDR3 protein: CAWTGQSNTEAFF
J gene: TRBJ2-7; clone size: -; D gene: -; V gene: TRBV14; CDR3 DNA: TGTGCCAGCAGCCAAGGGACTTTCTACGAGCAGTACTTC; CDR3 protein: CASSQGTFYEQYF
J gene: TRBJ1-2; clone size: -; D gene: -; V gene: TRBV21-1; CDR3 DNA: TGCCCCGCCCCTCGGACCGGGACAGGGGTTCTAGTGCCGTATGGCTACACCTTC; CDR3 protein: CPAPRTGTGVLVPYGYTF
J gene: TRBJ2-3; clone size: -; D gene: -; V gene: TRBV30; CDR3 DNA: TGTGCCTGGAGTGCCTTTGTGGATACGCAGTATTTT; CDR3 protein: CAWSAFVDTQYF
J gene: TRBJ1-3; clone size: -; D gene: TRBD1; V gene: TRBV19; CDR3 DNA: TGTGCCAGTAGTATCGGACAGGGGAACTCTGGAAACACCATATATTTT; CDR3 protein: CASSIGQGNSGNTIYF
J gene: TRBJ1-4; clone size: -; D gene: -; V gene: TRBV7-9; CDR3 DNA: TGTGCCAGCAGCCCGGGGAAGGATAATGAAAAACTGTTTTTT; CDR3 protein: CASSPGKDNEKLFF
J gene: TRBJ2-1; clone size: -; D gene: TRBD2; V gene: TRBV10-1; CDR3 DNA: TGCGCCAGCAGGCGGACTAGCGTCAGCTCCTACAATGAGCAGTTCTTC; CDR3 protein: CASRRTSVSSYNEQFF
J gene: TRBJ2-7; clone size: -; D gene: -; V gene: TRBV4-1; CDR3 DNA: TGCGCCAGCAGCCTATTCCACAGGGGAGGCAACGAGCAGTACTTC; CDR3 protein: CASSLFHRGGNEQYF
J gene: TRBJ1-5; clone size: -; D gene: TRBD1; V gene: TRBV6-1; CDR3 DNA: TGTGCCAGCAGTGAACCCCCACAGGGGCTAAGCAATCAGCCCCAGCATTTT; CDR3 protein: CASSEPPQGLSNQPQHF
J gene: TRBJ1-5; clone size: -; D gene: -; V gene: TRBV29-1; CDR3 DNA: TGCAGCGTTTCAAGTGAGGGGGGCAATCAGCCCCAGCATTTT; CDR3 protein: CSVSSEGGNQPQHF
J gene: TRBJ2-2; clone size: -; D gene: -; V gene: TRBV5-1; CDR3 DNA: TGCGCCAGCCTGGGAAGCGGTCTGGTGCCCGGGGAGCTGTTTTTT; CDR3 protein: CASLGSGLVPGELFF
J gene: TRBJ2-7; clone size: -; D gene: -; V gene: TRBV11-2; CDR3 DNA: TGTGCCAGCAGCTTAGACAGTCCCCTCAGCGAGCAGTACTTC; CDR3 protein: CASSLDSPLSEQYF
J gene: TRBJ1-2; clone size: -; D gene: TRBD1; V gene: TRBV5-1; CDR3 DNA: TGCGCCAGCAGCCCGGACAGGGTGTCAGTGGGAGATGGCTACACCTTC; CDR3 protein: CASSPDRVSVGDGYTF
J gene: TRBJ1-1; clone size: few; D gene: -; V gene: TRBV25-1; CDR3 DNA: TGTGCCAGCAGAGTGAGCGGGGGGAACACTGAAGCTTTCTTT; CDR3 protein: CASRVSGGNTEAFF
J gene: TRBJ2-7; clone size: -; D gene: TRBD1; V gene: TRBV6-4; CDR3 DNA: TGTGCCAGCAGTGACCCACAGGGGCCCTACGAGCAGTACTTC; CDR3 protein: CASSDPQGPYEQYF
J gene: TRBJ2-2; clone size: once; D gene: TRBD2; V gene: TRBV9; CDR3 DNA: TGTGCCAGCAGCCCCCGGACTAGCGGGAGAGGCGACACCGGGGAGCTGTTTTTT; CDR3 protein: CASSPRTSGRGDTGELFF
J gene: TRBJ2-2; clone size: once; D gene: TRBD1; V gene: TRBV19; CDR3 DNA: TGTGCCAGCAGACAGGGGGGCGGGAGAGGAACCGGGGAGCTGTTTTTT; CDR3 protein: CASRQGGGRGTGELFF
J gene: TRBJ2-7; clone size: -; D gene: TRBD1; V gene: TRBV25-1; CDR3 DNA: TGTGCCAGCAGTCTCGGGACAGGGACACCCTACGAGCAGTACTTC; CDR3 protein: CASSLGTGTPYEQYF
J gene: TRBJ2-5; clone size: -; D gene: -; V gene: TRBV11-2; CDR3 DNA: TGTGCCAGCAGGAGGGGGGAGACCCAGTACTTC; CDR3 protein: CASRRGETQYF
J gene: TRBJ2-1; clone size: -; D gene: TRBD2; V gene: TRBV7-6; CDR3 DNA: TGTGCCAGCAGCCCCCGAGCGGGGACCAACTACAATGAGCAGTTCTTC; CDR3 protein: CASSPRAGTNYNEQFF
J gene: TRBJ1-3; clone size: -; D gene: -; V gene: TRBV6-1; CDR3 DNA: TGTGCCAGCAGTGGACAAGCTGGAAACACCATATATTTT; CDR3 protein: CASSGQAGNTIYF
J gene: TRBJ1-1; clone size: -; D gene: -; V gene: TRBV5-5; CDR3 DNA: TGTGCCAGCAGCTTGACAACAGAGATGAACACTGAAGCTTTCTTT; CDR3 protein: CASSLTTEMNTEAFF
J gene: TRBJ2-2; clone size: -; D gene: -; V gene: TRBV30; CDR3 DNA: TGTGCCTGGAGTGTACGAGACTTCCACACCGGGGAGCTGTTTTTT; CDR3 protein: CAWSVRDFHTGELFF
J gene: TRBJ1-2; clone size: -; D gene: -; V gene: TRBV4-2; CDR3 DNA: TGTGCCAGCAGCCAAGATCTAGGGGGCTATGGCTACACCTTC; CDR3 protein: CASSQDLGGYGYTF
J gene: TRBJ2-1; clone size: -; D gene: -; V gene: TRBV25-1; CDR3 DNA: TGTGCCAGCAGTGTGTCTAGCTTGGAGCAGTTCTTC; CDR3 protein: CASSVSSLEQFF
J gene: TRBJ2-1; clone size: -; D gene: TRBD2; V gene: TRBV19; CDR3 DNA: TGTGCCACCCAACTGACTAGCGGGAGTACTTATGAGCAGTTCTTC; CDR3 protein: CATQLTSGSTYEQFF
J gene: TRBJ1-5; clone size: -; D gene: -; V gene: TRBV18; CDR3 DNA: TGTGCCAGCTCCCAGGGAACGTTAAGCAATCAGCCCCAGCATTTT; CDR3 protein: CASSQGTLSNQPQHF
J gene: TRBJ1-6; clone size: -; D gene: -; V gene: TRBV27; CDR3 DNA: TGTGCCAGCAGTTTATCGGTCGGACTTCGACCCCTCCACTTT; CDR3 protein: CASSLSVGLRPLHF
J gene: TRBJ2-4; clone size: -; D gene: -; V gene: TRBV5-1; CDR3 DNA: TGCGCCAGCAGCGGCTCGGAGGGCGCGGGGACGATGCTAGCCAAAAACAGTCAGTACTTC; CDR3 protein: CASSGSEGAGTMLAKNSQYF
J gene: TRBJ2-3; clone size: -; D gene: -; V gene: TRBV20-1; CDR3 DNA: TGCAGTGCAGCATTGACAGATACGCAGTATTTT; CDR3 protein: CSAALTDTQYF
J gene: TRBJ1-2; clone size: -; D gene: TRBD1; V gene: TRBV28; CDR3 DNA: TGTGCCAGCATGACAGGGAACTATGGCTACACCTTC; CDR3 protein: CASMTGNYGYTF
J gene: TRBJ1-4; clone size: -; D gene: TRBD1; V gene: TRBV7-9; CDR3 DNA: TGTGCCAGCCTAGGGGGCGAAGAGGAAAAACTGTTTTTT; CDR3 protein: CASLGGEEEKLFF
J gene: TRBJ2-7; clone size: -; D gene: -; V gene: TRBV10-3; CDR3 DNA: TGTGCCATCAGTGAGACAGCGGCAGGCTACGAGCAGTACTTC; CDR3 protein: CAISETAAGYEQYF
J gene: TRBJ2-1; clone size: few; D gene: TRBD2; V gene: TRBV25-1; CDR3 DNA: TGTGCCAGCAGTGATCTAGCGGGGGAGTTCTCCTACAATGAGCAGTTCTTC; CDR3 protein: CASSDLAGEFSYNEQFF
J gene: TRBJ1-4; clone size: few; D gene: -; V gene: TRBV7-9; CDR3 DNA: TGTTCCAGCACGGGGGTTAATGAAAAACTGTTTTTT; CDR3 protein: CSSTGVNEKLFF
J gene: TRBJ2-7; clone size: -; D gene: -; V gene: TRBV28; CDR3 DNA: TGTGCCAGCAGTTTTTGGACGATCGGACTCTACGAGCAGTACTTC; CDR3 protein: CASSFWTIGLYEQYF
J gene: TRBJ2-2; clone size: few; D gene: TRBD2; V gene: TRBV6-4; CDR3 DNA: TGTGCCAGCAGTGAGGAGGCGGGAGAGGGTACCGGGGAGCTGTTTTTT; CDR3 protein: CASSEEAGEGTGELFF